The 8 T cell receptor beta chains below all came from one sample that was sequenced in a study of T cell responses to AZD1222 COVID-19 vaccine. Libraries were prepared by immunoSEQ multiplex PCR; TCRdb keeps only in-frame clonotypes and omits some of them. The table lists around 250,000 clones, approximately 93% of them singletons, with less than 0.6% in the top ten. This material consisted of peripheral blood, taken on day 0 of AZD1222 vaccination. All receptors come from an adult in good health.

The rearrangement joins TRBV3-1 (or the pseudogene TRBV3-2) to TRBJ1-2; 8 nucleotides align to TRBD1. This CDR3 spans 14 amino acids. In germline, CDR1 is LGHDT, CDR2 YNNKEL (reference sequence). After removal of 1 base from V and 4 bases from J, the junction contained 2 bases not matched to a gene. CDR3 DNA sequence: TGTGCCAGCAGCCAAGGGGGACAGGTCTATGGCTACACCTTC. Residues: CASSQGGQVYGYTF.

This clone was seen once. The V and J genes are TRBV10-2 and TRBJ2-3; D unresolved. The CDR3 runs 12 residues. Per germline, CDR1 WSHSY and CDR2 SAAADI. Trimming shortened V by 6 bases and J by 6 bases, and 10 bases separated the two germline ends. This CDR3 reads CASSQNRDTQYF. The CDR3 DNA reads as TGCGCCAGCAGCCAAAACCGTGATACGCAGTATTTT.

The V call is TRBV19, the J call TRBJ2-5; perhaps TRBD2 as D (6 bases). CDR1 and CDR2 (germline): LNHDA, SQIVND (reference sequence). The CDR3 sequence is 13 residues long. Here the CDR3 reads CATGRGRGETQYF. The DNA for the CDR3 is TGTGCTACCGGGCGGGGAAGGGGTGAGACCCAGTACTTC.

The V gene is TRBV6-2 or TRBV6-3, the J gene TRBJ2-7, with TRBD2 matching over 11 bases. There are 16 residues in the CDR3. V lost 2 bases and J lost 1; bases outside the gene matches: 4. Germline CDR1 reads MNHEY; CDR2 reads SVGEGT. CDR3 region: CASSYRLAGGSYEQYF. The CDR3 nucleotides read TGTGCCAGCAGTTACCGTCTAGCGGGAGGATCCTACGAGCAGTACTTC.

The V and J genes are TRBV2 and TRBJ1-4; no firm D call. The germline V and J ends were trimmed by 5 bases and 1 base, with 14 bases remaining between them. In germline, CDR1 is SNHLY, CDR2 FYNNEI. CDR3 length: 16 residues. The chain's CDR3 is CASSPAEGKTNEKLFF. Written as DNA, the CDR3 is TGTGCCAGCAGTCCCGCGGAAGGGAAAACTAATGAAAAACTGTTTTTT.

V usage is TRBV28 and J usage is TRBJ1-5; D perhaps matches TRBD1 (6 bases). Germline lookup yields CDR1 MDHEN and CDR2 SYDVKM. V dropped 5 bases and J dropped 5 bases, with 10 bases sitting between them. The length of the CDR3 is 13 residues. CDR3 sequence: CASSPTGYQPQHF. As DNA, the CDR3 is TGTGCCAGCAGTCCTACAGGGTATCAGCCCCAGCATTTT.

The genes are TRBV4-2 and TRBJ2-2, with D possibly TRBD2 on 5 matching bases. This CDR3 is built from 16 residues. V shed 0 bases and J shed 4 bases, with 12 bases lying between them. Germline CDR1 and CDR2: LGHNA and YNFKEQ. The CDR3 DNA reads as TGTGCCAGCAGCCAAGATCGCGAGAGGGCCACCGGGGAGCTGTTTTTT. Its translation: CASSQDRERATGELFF.

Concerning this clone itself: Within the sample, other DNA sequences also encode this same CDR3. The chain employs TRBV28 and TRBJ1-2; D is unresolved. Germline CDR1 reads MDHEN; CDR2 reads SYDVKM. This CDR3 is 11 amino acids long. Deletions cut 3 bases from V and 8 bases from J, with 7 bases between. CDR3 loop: CASSFRYGYTF. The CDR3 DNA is TGTGCCAGCAGTTTTCGGTACGGCTACACCTTC.